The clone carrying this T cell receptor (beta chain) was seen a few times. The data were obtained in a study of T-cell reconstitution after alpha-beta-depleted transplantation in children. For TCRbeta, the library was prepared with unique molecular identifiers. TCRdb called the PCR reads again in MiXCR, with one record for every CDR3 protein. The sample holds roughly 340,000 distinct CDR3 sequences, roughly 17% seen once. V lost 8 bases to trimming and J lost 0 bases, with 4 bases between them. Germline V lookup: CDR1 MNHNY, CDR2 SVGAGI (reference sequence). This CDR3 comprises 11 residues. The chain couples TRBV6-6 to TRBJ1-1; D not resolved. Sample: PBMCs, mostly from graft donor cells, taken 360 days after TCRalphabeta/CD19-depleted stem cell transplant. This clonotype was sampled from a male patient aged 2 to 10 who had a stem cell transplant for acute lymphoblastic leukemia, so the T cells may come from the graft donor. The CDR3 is CASFMNTEAFF. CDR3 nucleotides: TGTGCCAGCTTTATGAACACTGAAGCTTTCTTT.